Shown below are 15 T cell receptor beta chains from a single sample sequenced in a study of OX40 agonist ivuxolimab in advanced cancers. The method was the immunoSEQ multiplex PCR assay. TCRdb retrieved this table from immuneACCESS and kept in-frame rearrangements only. Not all clones are present; in checked studies, unresolved V genes account for under half, and no reason is known for the remainder. Here the sample has about 17,000 clones; just under 80% occur a single time. Of the sample, around 24% is held by the ten largest clones. This sample comprised CD4+ or CD8+ T cells sorted from blood, obtained in a trial of the OX40 agonist ivuxolimab. Source of these receptors: an adult with an advanced solid tumor such as melanoma, head and neck, liver or kidney cancer.

In this sample, this clone turned up a few times. The rearrangement joins TRBV6-5 to TRBJ2-2; D not certain. This CDR3 contains 14 residues. V was trimmed by 4 bases and J by 2 bases, leaving 8 bases between them. Germline V gene lookup returns CDR1 MNHEY and CDR2 SVGAGI. The CDR3 nucleotides read TGTGCCAGCAGTTTAGGGCACAACACCGGGGAGCTGTTTTTT. It is translated as CASSLGHNTGELFF.

The V call is TRBV2, the J call TRBJ2-7, with D unclear. Looked up from germline, CDR1 is SNHLY and CDR2 is FYNNEI. The CDR3 is made up of 11 amino acids. With 3 bases removed from V and 3 bases from J, the gap between germline ends came to 3 bases. This CDR3 is CASSEGYEQYF. The CDR3 coding sequence is TGTGCCAGCAGTGAGGGCTACGAGCAGTACTTC.

V and J are TRBV27 and TRBJ1-3; the match to TRBD1 covers 7 bases. CDR3 length equals 14 residues. With V trimmed by 5 bases and J by 4 bases, 5 bases remained unmatched. Germline-derived CDR1 and CDR2 are MNHEY and SMNVEV (reference sequence). In DNA form, the CDR3 reads TGTGCCAGCAGTCAACAGGGGACCGGAAACACCATATATTTT. Translation: CASSQQGTGNTIYF.

This clone ranks as medium-sized. V is TRBV5-6 and J is TRBJ2-5; 8 bases align to TRBD2. The CDR3 consists of 15 residues. The germline gives CDR1 SGHDT, CDR2 YYEEEE. V lost 6 bases and J lost 2; bases outside the gene matches: 9. CDR3 residues: CASITSSGGQETQYF. As DNA, the CDR3 is TGTGCCAGCATCACCTCTTCGGGGGGGCAAGAGACCCAGTACTTC.

V gene TRBV5-5 combines with J gene TRBJ2-1; TRBD2 agrees at 9 bases. Germline V gene data show CDR1 as SGHKS and CDR2 as YYEKEE (reference sequence). There are 17 residues in the CDR3. The V gene end was trimmed by 1 base and the J gene end by 0 bases; junction bases not matched to a gene: 5. Here the CDR3 reads CASSLRLAEISYNEQFF. DNA of the CDR3: TGTGCCAGCAGCTTGAGACTAGCGGAGATCTCCTACAATGAGCAGTTCTTC.

The chain is built from TRBV19 and TRBJ1-1; 10 bases line up with TRBD1. Germline V gene sequence: CDR1 LNHDA, CDR2 SQIVND (reference sequence). The CDR3 spans 14 residues. Germline trimming cut 5 bases from V and 5 bases from J; bases unmatched to any gene: 5. The DNA for the CDR3 is TGTGCCAGTAGTGCCGGGACAGGGGTAACTGAAGCTTTCTTT. Its translation: CASSAGTGVTEAFF.

This clone has a handful of counts. Within the sample, other DNA sequences also encode this same CDR3. CDR3 in DNA: TGTGCCAGCAGCTTAGTCGCAGCTAGCACAGATACGCAGTATTTT. Amino acids: CASSLVAASTDTQYF. J is TRBJ2-3 and V is TRBV7-8; D ambiguous. The V end lost 1 base, the J end lost 0 bases, and 8 bases lay between the germline ends. The CDR3 sequence is 15 residues long. Germline V lookup: CDR1 SGHVS, CDR2 FQNEAQ.

The chain recombines TRBV9 with TRBJ2-7, with TRBD1 matching over 8 bases. The CDR3 is 16 amino acids. With 0 bases clipped from V and 2 bases from J, the junction kept 7 bases outside the gene matches. Germline-derived CDR1 and CDR2 are SGDLS and YYNGEE. CDR3 loop: CASSVGAGGYAYEQYF. The CDR3, as DNA: TGTGCCAGCAGCGTAGGTGCAGGGGGCTACGCCTACGAGCAGTACTTC.

The chain carries TRBV9 and TRBJ2-1, with 8 bases matching TRBD1. V lost 0 bases to trimming and J lost 7 bases; unmatched junction nucleotides: 9. Germline CDR1 and CDR2: SGDLS and YYNGEE. CDR3 length: 16 amino acids. CDR3 bases: TGTGCCAGCAGCGTAGGTTCTAGGACAGGGAGAAATGAGCAGTTCTTC. Translated, it gives CASSVGSRTGRNEQFF.

The V call is TRBV18, the J call TRBJ1-1; D is perhaps TRBD1 (5 bases). This CDR3 has 13 amino acids. Germline CDR1 and CDR2: KGHSH and LQKENI. V gave up 6 bases and J gave up 5 bases, with 13 bases separating them. Here the CDR3 DNA reads TGTGCCAGCTCCCCGACCGGGGGGACTGAAGCTTTCTTT. It is translated as CASSPTGGTEAFF.

The rearrangement joins TRBV13 to TRBJ1-6; D ambiguous. The CDR3 loop spans 14 amino acids. Trimming took 1 base from V and 9 from J, leaving 10 bases between them. Germline CDR1 reads PRHDT; CDR2 reads FYEKMQ (reference sequence). This CDR3 is CASSLAGFGSPLHF. The CDR3 DNA reads TGTGCCAGCAGCTTAGCAGGTTTCGGTTCACCCCTCCACTTT.

This chain uses TRBV27 with TRBJ1-5, with a possible D match to TRBD1 (5 bases). V lost 0 bases to trimming and J lost 7 bases, with 19 bases between them. CDR3 size: 17 residues. Per germline, CDR1 MNHEY and CDR2 SMNVEV (reference sequence). The CDR3 reads CASSLSPPQGGGQPQHF. CDR3 bases: TGTGCCAGCAGTTTATCCCCCCCGCAGGGAGGAGGACAGCCCCAGCATTTT.

The rearrangement uses TRBV7-6 and TRBJ1-6; weak D call: TRBD1 (5 bases). The germline V gene encodes CDR1 SGHVS and CDR2 FNYEAQ. Trimming removed 1 base at V and 7 bases at J, with 11 bases between. CDR3 size: 15 residues. CDR3 in DNA: TGTGCCAGCAGCTTAGGATGGACACAGAATTCACCCCTCCACTTT. It encodes CASSLGWTQNSPLHF.

The rearrangement links TRBV28 to TRBJ2-5; D not certain. The CDR3 consists of 14 residues. Trimming pared 6 bases from V and 4 bases from J, leaving 15 bases between. Germline V gene data show CDR1 as MDHEN and CDR2 as SYDVKM. The CDR3 protein is CASSPRALRETQYF. The CDR3 DNA reads TGTGCCAGCAGCCCCCGGGCACTCCGAGAGACCCAGTACTTC.

The CDR3 DNA sequence: TGTGCCAGCAGCCTGGAGGGGAACACTGAAGCTTTCTTT. This encodes CASSLEGNTEAFF. The J gene is TRBJ1-1, the V gene TRBV14; D gene uncertain. V was pared by 4 bases and J by 1 base, with 7 bases between. CDR1 and CDR2 (germline): SGHDN, FVKESK. The CDR3 is 13 residues long.